These 8 T cell receptor beta chains share one sample of origin, sequenced in a study of T cells in Graves' hyperthyroidism and ophthalmopathy. The CDR3 regions of TCR beta were amplified from RNA transcripts. The HTBI set primed first-round TCR CDR3 RT-PCR. TCRdb ran MiXCR on the multiplex PCR reads and lists one entry per CDR3 protein. The data hold about 640,000 distinct CDR3 sequences, with roughly 15% observed a single time. Sequencing was done on a sample of blood. The receptors come from a woman aged 45 to 65 with Graves' ophthalmopathy.

The chain's CDR3 is CATSRDVGTQRRNEQFF. CDR3 DNA: TGTGCCACCAGCAGGGATGTGGGGACACAACGACGCAATGAGCAGTTCTTC. The V gene is TRBV15, the J gene TRBJ2-1; possibly TRBD1 for D (6 bases). Germline CDR1 and CDR2: LNHNV and YYDKDF (reference sequence). There are 17 residues in the CDR3. V lost 3 bases and J lost 6, with 21 bases in between.

This clonotype occurred many times. J is TRBJ2-1 and V is TRBV30, with 10 bases lining up with TRBD2. Trimming cost V 3 bases and J 3 bases; bases outside gene matches: 11. Germline V gene lookup returns CDR1 GTSNPN and CDR2 SVGIG (reference sequence). CDR3 length: 17 amino acids. Written as DNA, the CDR3 is TGTGCCTGGAGCCGAAGTACTAGCGGGATATACTACAATGAGCAGTTCTTC. This translates into CAWSRSTSGIYYNEQFF.

The V and J genes are TRBV9 and TRBJ2-3; 7 nucleotides match TRBD2. CDR3 length: 14 amino acids. The trim removed 0 bases at V and 4 bases at J, leaving 2 bases unmatched. The V gene's germline CDR1 is SGDLS and CDR2 YYNGEE. In DNA form, the CDR3 reads TGTGCCAGCAGCGTAGAAACTAGCGCAGATACGCAGTATTTT. Translated: CASSVETSADTQYF.

This clonotype was counted at least ten times. The chain joins TRBV6-2 or TRBV6-3 to TRBJ2-7; TRBD1 matches at 7 bases. This CDR3 has 14 residues. The J segment lost 3 bases and the V segment lost 6 bases, leaving 8 bases of the junction unmatched. CDR1 and CDR2 from the germline V gene are MNHEY and SVGEGT. This CDR3 reads CASSPGQVNYEQYF. The CDR3 nucleotides are TGTGCCAGCAGCCCTGGACAGGTAAACTACGAGCAGTACTTC.

Ten or more counts support this clonotype. The V and J genes are TRBV27 and TRBJ2-7; D ambiguous. There are 15 residues in the CDR3. CDR1 is MNHEY, CDR2 SMNVEV, per germline (reference sequence). V was cut by 3 bases and J by 1 base, with 13 bases left in between. The CDR3 DNA follows: TGTGCCAGCAGTTTTACCCCCACCGGGTCCTACGAGCAGTACTTC. Protein: CASSFTPTGSYEQYF.

This chain joins TRBV20-1 and TRBJ2-5; no clear D gene. The CDR3 contains 14 residues. Trimming shortened V by 2 bases and J by 5 bases, and 15 bases separated the two germline ends. Germline loops: CDR1 DFQATT, CDR2 SNEGSKA (reference sequence). The CDR3 DNA reads TGCAGTGCTAGACCACCACCGAGGCTGGAGACCCAGTACTTC. Translating gives CSARPPPRLETQYF.

This chain uses TRBV20-1 with TRBJ2-5, with 9 bases lining up with TRBD2. Germline trimming cut 0 bases from V and 5 bases from J; bases unmatched to any gene: 10. Germline V gives CDR1 DFQATT, CDR2 SNEGSKA (reference sequence). The CDR3 contains 16 residues. The CDR3 spells CSARDSAGGPGETQYF. The CDR3 nucleotides read TGCAGTGCTAGAGATTCGGCGGGAGGGCCCGGCGAGACCCAGTACTTC.

The chain carries TRBV27 and TRBJ2-1; TRBD1 agrees at 7 bases. CDR1 is MNHEY, CDR2 SMNVEV, per germline (reference sequence). This CDR3 is 16 amino acids long. V gave up 6 bases and J gave up 3 bases; unmatched junction bases: 11. The DNA for the CDR3 is TGTGCCAGCAGGGGTAGGACAGGTCTTTTCTACAATGAGCAGTTCTTC. Its protein product is CASRGRTGLFYNEQFF.